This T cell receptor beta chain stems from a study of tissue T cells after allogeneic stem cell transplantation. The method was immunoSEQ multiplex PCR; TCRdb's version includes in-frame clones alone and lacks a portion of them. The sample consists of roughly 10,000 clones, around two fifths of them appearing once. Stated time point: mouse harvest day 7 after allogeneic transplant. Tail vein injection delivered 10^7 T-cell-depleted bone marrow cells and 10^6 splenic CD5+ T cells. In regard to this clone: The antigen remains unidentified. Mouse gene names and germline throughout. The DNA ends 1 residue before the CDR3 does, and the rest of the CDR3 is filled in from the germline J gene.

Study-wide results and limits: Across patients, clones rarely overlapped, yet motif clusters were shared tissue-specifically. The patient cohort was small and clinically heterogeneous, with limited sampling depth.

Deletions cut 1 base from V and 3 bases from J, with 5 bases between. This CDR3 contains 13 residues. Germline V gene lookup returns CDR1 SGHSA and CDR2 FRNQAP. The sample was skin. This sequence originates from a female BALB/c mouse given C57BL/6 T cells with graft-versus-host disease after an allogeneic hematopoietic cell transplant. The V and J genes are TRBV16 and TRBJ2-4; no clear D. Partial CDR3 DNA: TGTGCAAGCAGCTTAGCCAGCCAAAACACCTTGTAC. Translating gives CASSLASQNTLY. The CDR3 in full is CASSLASQNTLYF.